Sequencing of this TCR beta chain was carried out in a study of blood T cell repertoires in COVID-19. The V gene end was trimmed by 1 base and the J gene end by 2 bases; junction bases not matched to a gene: 14. Germline values: CDR1 SGHTA, CDR2 FQGNSA. There are 19 residues in the CDR3. Per the authors' pipeline: Reference gene primer amplification yielded estimated nucleated cell counts. Libraries were prepared by immunoSEQ multiplex PCR; TCRdb keeps only in-frame clonotypes and omits some of them. V, J and clone size are taken as reported in that table, and D and trimming were inferred from the DNA itself. The sample contains about 100,000 clones, less than 90% of which appear only once.

The rearrangement joins TRBV7-2 to TRBJ2-5, with 9 positions matching TRBD2. Source material: peripheral blood. The origin of this receptor is a man aged 25 to 40 in a cohort sampled during active COVID-19. CDR3 loop: CASSLGPPSSGATQETQYF. As DNA, the CDR3 is TGTGCCAGCAGCTTAGGCCCGCCCTCTAGCGGGGCCACTCAAGAGACCCAGTACTTC.